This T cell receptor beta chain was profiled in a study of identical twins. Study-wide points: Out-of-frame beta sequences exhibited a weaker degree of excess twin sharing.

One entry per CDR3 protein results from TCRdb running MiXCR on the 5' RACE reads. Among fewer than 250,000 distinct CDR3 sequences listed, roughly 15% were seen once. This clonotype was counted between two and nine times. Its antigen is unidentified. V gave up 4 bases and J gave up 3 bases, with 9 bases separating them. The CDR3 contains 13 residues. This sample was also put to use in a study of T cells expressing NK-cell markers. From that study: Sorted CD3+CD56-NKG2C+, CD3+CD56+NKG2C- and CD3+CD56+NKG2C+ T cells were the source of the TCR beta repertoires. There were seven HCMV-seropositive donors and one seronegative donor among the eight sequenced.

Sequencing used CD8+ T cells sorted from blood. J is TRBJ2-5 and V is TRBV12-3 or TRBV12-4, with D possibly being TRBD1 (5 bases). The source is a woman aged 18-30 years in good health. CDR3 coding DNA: TGTGCCAGCAGTTACACGACAGAAGAGACCCAGTACTTC. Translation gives CASSYTTEETQYF.